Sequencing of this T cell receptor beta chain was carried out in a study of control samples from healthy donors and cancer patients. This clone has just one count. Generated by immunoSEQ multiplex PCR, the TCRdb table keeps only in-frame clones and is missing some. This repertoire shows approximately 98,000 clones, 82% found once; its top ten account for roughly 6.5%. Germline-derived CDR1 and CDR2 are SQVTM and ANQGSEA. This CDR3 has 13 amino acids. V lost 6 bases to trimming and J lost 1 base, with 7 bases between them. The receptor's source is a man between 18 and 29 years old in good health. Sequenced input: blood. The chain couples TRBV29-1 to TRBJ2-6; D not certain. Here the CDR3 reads CSVIRSGANVLTF. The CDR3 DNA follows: TGCAGCGTGATACGTTCTGGGGCCAACGTCCTGACTTTC.